This passage covers 27 T cell receptor beta chains from one sample sequenced in a study of shared clonotypes between healthy human individuals. Repertoires were generated with immunoSEQ multiplex PCR, while TCRdb's copy carries only in-frame clones and drops some. Of hundreds of thousands of clones listed, 70% to 80% are singletons. Sequencing was performed on PBMCs. The receptors were gathered from a woman aged 35 to 49 in good health. Some clones in this sample may be carry-over from other donors' samples.

Remarks on this clone: The same CDR3 also results from other DNA sequences found in this sample. This chain connects TRBV5-1 to TRBJ1-4, with 9 bases lining up with TRBD1. Germline lookup yields CDR1 SGHRS and CDR2 YFSETQ. Trimming took 0 bases from V and 0 from J; bases not matched to a gene: 0. The CDR3 spans 16 residues. CDR3 region: CASSLGQGATNEKLFF. The CDR3 region has the DNA TGCGCCAGCAGCTTGGGACAGGGGGCAACTAATGAAAAACTGTTTTTT.

Here the CDR3 reads CASSSFGDIDTQYF. The DNA of the CDR3 is TGTGCCAGCAGTAGCTTTGGGGATATAGATACGCAGTATTTT. The chain links TRBV25-1 to TRBJ2-3; D remains unclear. CDR3 size: 14 residues. Trimming took off 5 bases at V and 5 bases at J, with 14 bases between the two ends. The V gene's germline CDR1 is MGHDK and CDR2 SYGVNS. Supplemented by reference TRBV25-1 and TRBJ2-3, the full variable domain reads EADIYQTPRYLVIGTGKKITLECSQTMGHDKMYWYQQDPGMELHLIHYSYGVNSTEKGDLSSESTVSRIRTEHFPLTLESARPSHTSQYLCASSSFGDIDTQYFGPGTRLTVL.

This chain links TRBV6-5 with TRBJ2-7; TRBD1 might be the D (6 bases). Looked up from germline, CDR1 is MNHEY and CDR2 is SVGAGI. The CDR3 contains 14 residues. Trimming cost V 5 bases and J 3 bases, with 14 bases left between them. CDR3 bases: TGTGCCAGCAGTCTAGGGGGACGACACTACGAGCAGTACTTC. This translates into CASSLGGRHYEQYF.

The chain's CDR3 is CASSDRPRRPAYEQYF. The CDR3 DNA reads TGCGCCAGCAGCGACCGTCCGCGGCGGCCGGCCTACGAGCAGTACTTC. J is TRBJ2-7 and V is TRBV23-1, with D unclear. TRBV23-1 is given ORF status, its function remaining uncertain. The V and J ends lost 6 bases and 2 bases respectively, with 20 bases between them. The CDR3 runs 16 residues.

This chain uses TRBV4-2 with TRBJ2-3, with TRBD1 as a possible D gene (6 bases). V lost 1 base and J lost 0, with 20 bases in between. Germline V gene sequence: CDR1 LGHNA, CDR2 YNFKEQ. CDR3 size: 19 residues. The CDR3 sequence is CASSQVDPYVGASTDTQYF. The CDR3 DNA reads TGTGCCAGCAGCCAAGTCGATCCCTACGTGGGGGCTAGCACAGATACGCAGTATTTT.

This clone was recorded only once. The chain joins TRBV5-8 to TRBJ1-2; the D is unclear. Germline CDR1 and CDR2: SGHTS and YDEGEE. Trimming pared 0 bases from V and 4 bases from J, leaving 16 bases between. The CDR3 runs to 16 residues. The DNA for the CDR3 is TGTGCCAGCAGCTTGGAAACAGCTCGAACCATCTATGGCTACACCTTC. Translation gives CASSLETARTIYGYTF.

This clone was seen once. This chain joins TRBV6-6 and TRBJ2-7, with a weak D call TRBD2 (5 bases). The CDR3 is 11 residues long. Germline values: CDR1 MNHNY, CDR2 SVGAGI (reference sequence). V lost 5 bases and J 7 bases, leaving 9 bases between the germline ends. This CDR3 is CASSPGGEQYF. CDR3 DNA sequence: TGTGCCAGCAGTCCCGGCGGGGAGCAGTACTTC.

This clone has just one count. This chain uses TRBV7-2 with TRBJ2-7; 7 nucleotides line up with TRBD1. Germline lookup yields CDR1 SGHTA and CDR2 FQGNSA. This CDR3 is built from 16 residues. The V and J ends lost 5 bases and 6 bases, in that order; junction bases with no gene match: 16. CDR3 sequence (DNA): TGTGCCAGCAGCGCCCTAAGGGGTAGGGGGCGCGGCGAGCAGTACTTC. Translation: CASSALRGRGRGEQYF.

V gene TRBV28 combines with J gene TRBJ2-5; D uncertain. Germline lookup yields CDR1 MDHEN and CDR2 SYDVKM. This CDR3 has 17 amino acids. V was pared by 6 bases and J by 4 bases, with 24 bases between. The CDR3 DNA follows: TGTGCCAGCAGCCATCCGTCGGAAGGTTATGGCCGAGAGACCCAGTACTTC. Encoded protein: CASSHPSEGYGRETQYF.

This sequence joins TRBV19 and TRBJ2-3; D is ambiguous. This CDR3 spans 14 amino acids. The germline V and J ends were trimmed by 6 bases and 6 bases, with 16 bases remaining between them. Germline V lookup: CDR1 LNHDA, CDR2 SQIVND (reference sequence). Here the CDR3 DNA reads TGTGCCAGTAGCGTAGCTTACTATGGGGATACGCAGTATTTT. This gives the protein CASSVAYYGDTQYF.

This clone was counted a few times. The chain is built from TRBV2 and TRBJ1-5; weak D call: TRBD1 (5 bases). Germline CDR1 and CDR2: SNHLY and FYNNEI. V was clipped by 0 bases and J by 3 bases, with 15 bases between them. The CDR3 consists of 17 residues. Here the CDR3 reads CASSEAPYGAANQPQHF. The CDR3 coding sequence is TGTGCCAGCAGTGAAGCCCCCTACGGGGCAGCCAATCAGCCCCAGCATTTT.

This clone turned up a few times. The rearrangement joins TRBV19 to TRBJ1-5, with 7 bases lining up with TRBD1. The junction had 14 bases not matched to a gene; V was cut back by 4 bases and J by 8 bases. From germline, CDR1 is LNHDA and CDR2 SQIVND (reference sequence). The CDR3 consists of 16 residues. CDR3 nucleotide sequence: TGTGCCAGTAGTACCCGACAGGGATCGGCGCGTGAGCCCCAGCATTTT. Protein sequence: CASSTRQGSAREPQHF.

The genes are TRBV28 and TRBJ2-3, with TRBD2 identical over 8 bases. The germline gives CDR1 MDHEN, CDR2 SYDVKM. This CDR3 is built from 16 residues. The trim removed 4 bases at V and 1 base at J, leaving 7 bases unmatched. Written as DNA, the CDR3 is TGTGCCAGCAGTTCTTCCAAAGCGGGGGGCACAGATACGCAGTATTTT. It is translated as CASSSSKAGGTDTQYF. The full variable domain, with the rest looked up from reference TRBV28 and TRBJ2-3, is DVKVTQSSRYLVKRTGEKVFLECVQDMDHENMFWYRQDPGLGLRLIYFSYDVKMKEKGDIPEGYSVSREKKERFSLILESASTNQTSMYLCASSSSKAGGTDTQYFGPGTRLTVL.

The genes are TRBV7-2 and TRBJ2-1, with D possibly being TRBD1 (5 bases). Trimming stripped 2 bases from V and 4 bases from J, with 12 bases between. Germline V CDR1 and CDR2: SGHTA, FQGNSA. This CDR3 is 15 amino acids long. CDR3 residues: CASSLFRAIYNEQFF. The CDR3 region has the DNA TGTGCCAGCAGCTTATTCAGGGCCATTTACAATGAGCAGTTCTTC.

This clone has just one count. The V gene is TRBV5-4, the J gene TRBJ2-5; D remains unclear. Germline CDR1 and CDR2: SGHNT and YYREEE (reference sequence). The CDR3 totals 13 residues. Trimming pared 4 bases from V and 4 bases from J, leaving 11 bases between. This CDR3 is CASSKMRLETQYF. CDR3 in DNA: TGTGCCAGCAGCAAAATGAGGCTAGAGACCCAGTACTTC.

This sequence joins TRBV6-5 and TRBJ1-2, with D unclear. The CDR3 consists of 12 residues. Trimming cost V 6 bases and J 0 bases, with 5 bases left between them. Germline CDR1 is MNHEY and CDR2 is SVGAGI. Here the CDR3 DNA reads TGTGCCAGCAGATATTCTAACTATGGCTACACCTTC. It codes for CASRYSNYGYTF.

This clone was recorded a few times. V is TRBV30 and J is TRBJ1-2; 12 bases agree with TRBD1. V lost 3 bases to trimming and J lost 5 bases; unmatched junction nucleotides: 16. CDR3 length: 18 amino acids. Germline CDR1 and CDR2: GTSNPN and SVGIG (reference sequence). The CDR3 sequence is CAWSAKGGTGGSGYGYTF. CDR3 DNA: TGTGCCTGGAGCGCAAAGGGCGGGACAGGGGGCTCGGGGTATGGCTACACCTTC.

The V call is TRBV29-1, the J call TRBJ2-1, with 15 bases fitting TRBD2. Trimming cost V 8 bases and J 7 bases; bases outside gene matches: 6. The germline V gene has CDR1 SQVTM and CDR2 ANQGSEA. The CDR3 is 14 residues long. DNA of the CDR3: TGCAGCTCTAGGACTAGCGGGAGGGGTAATGAGCAGTTCTTC. It translates to CSSRTSGRGNEQFF.

The chain uses TRBV2 and TRBJ2-2, with a weak D call TRBD2 (5 bases). This CDR3 region has 15 residues. The germline V and J ends were trimmed by 6 bases and 6 bases, with 17 bases remaining between them. From germline, CDR1 is SNHLY and CDR2 FYNNEI. The CDR3 loop is CASRVDYSLAGELFF. The DNA of the CDR3 is TGTGCCAGCAGGGTAGACTATAGCCTTGCCGGGGAGCTGTTTTTT.

The rearrangement links TRBV6-1 to TRBJ1-2; D is undetermined. Germline V CDR1 and CDR2: MNHNS, SASEGT. This CDR3 has 15 amino acids. The V end lost 3 bases, the J end lost 2 bases, and 13 bases lay between the germline ends. CDR3 protein: CASSDSARTNYGYTF. CDR3 nucleotides: TGTGCCAGCAGTGATTCCGCCCGGACGAACTATGGCTACACCTTC.

V and J are TRBV30 and TRBJ2-1; TRBD2 is a possible D gene (6 bases). The germline V gene encodes CDR1 GTSNPN and CDR2 SVGIG (reference sequence). The V end was cut by 3 bases, the J end by 7 bases, with 10 bases between. The CDR3 runs 12 residues. The CDR3: CAWRQSGNEQFF. CDR3 DNA: TGTGCCTGGAGACAAAGCGGGAATGAGCAGTTCTTC.

V gene TRBV28 combines with J gene TRBJ1-1; 10 bases are shared with TRBD1. CDR1 MDHEN and CDR2 SYDVKM come from the germline V gene. The ends lost 4 bases at V and 11 bases at J; junction bases unmatched: 13. The CDR3 runs to 15 residues. The CDR3 is CASSSYAGDRGWAFF. The CDR3 nucleotides are TGTGCCAGCAGTTCCTATGCGGGGGACAGGGGTTGGGCTTTCTTT.

This clone came up a few times. The chain recombines TRBV5-1 with TRBJ1-5, with a tentative D call TRBD1 (6 bases). Germline CDR1 reads SGHRS; CDR2 reads YFSETQ. Between the trimmed V and J ends, which lost 2 bases and 2 bases, there was a span of 14 bases. The CDR3 is made up of 16 amino acids. The CDR3 coding sequence is TGCGCCAGCAGCTTCTACCCCAGGGGCGGCAATCAGCCCCAGCATTTT. Residues: CASSFYPRGGNQPQHF.

V is TRBV7-2 and J is TRBJ2-3; 10 bases align to TRBD1. Germline trimming cut 6 bases from V and 3 bases from J; bases unmatched to any gene: 6. The germline V gene encodes CDR1 SGHTA and CDR2 FQGNSA. The CDR3 has 15 amino acids. The CDR3, as DNA: TGTGCCAGCAGGCAAGACAGGGGGCGGACAGATACGCAGTATTTT. It is translated as CASRQDRGRTDTQYF.

J is TRBJ1-3 and V is TRBV23-1; TRBD1 aligns across 8 bases. TRBV23-1 is recorded as an ORF, its role being uncertain. The CDR3 has 16 residues. The V segment lost 3 bases and the J segment 4 bases; nucleotides outside the gene matches: 8. CDR3 protein: CASSQLTGGNGNTIYF. CDR3 sequence (DNA): TGCGCCAGCAGTCAGCTCACAGGGGGAAACGGAAACACCATATATTTT.

This rearrangement joins TRBV18 to TRBJ2-7; 11 bases map to TRBD1. Trimming cost V 5 bases and J 6 bases; bases outside gene matches: 9. This CDR3 region has 15 residues. CDR1 is KGHSH, CDR2 LQKENI, per germline. The CDR3 spells CASSSGQGDIVEQYF. The CDR3 DNA reads TGTGCCAGCTCATCGGGACAGGGGGATATAGTCGAGCAGTACTTC.

CDR3 region: CASSLAQGPYEQYF. The CDR3 DNA reads as TGTGCCAGCAGCTTAGCGCAGGGGCCCTACGAGCAGTACTTC. The gene calls are TRBV7-8 and TRBJ2-7; a weak D match, TRBD1 (6 bases). The CDR3 has 14 residues. With 0 bases removed from V and 2 bases from J, the gap between germline ends came to 8 bases. Per germline, CDR1 SGHVS and CDR2 FQNEAQ. The whole variable domain, remainder taken from reference TRBV7-8 and TRBJ2-7, is GAGVSQSPRYKVAKRGQDVALRCDPISGHVSLFWYQQALGQGPEFLTYFQNEAQLDKSGLPSDRFFAERPEGSVSTLKIQRTQQEDSAVYLCASSLAQGPYEQYFGPGTRLTVT.